Shown below are 14 T cell receptor beta chains from a single sample sequenced in a study of blood T cell repertoires in COVID-19. This table comes from immunoSEQ multiplex PCR, and its TCRdb copy is limited to in-frame clones, with some not included. The sample shows fewer than 650,000 clones, roughly nine tenths of them seen only once. What was sequenced was peripheral blood. These receptors came from a woman aged 45-59 years with COVID-19, enrolled during active disease.

The CDR3 region is CASSMSRGYEQYF. In nucleotides, the CDR3 is TGTGCCAGTAGTATGTCCAGGGGCTACGAGCAGTACTTC. This chain joins TRBV19 and TRBJ2-7; possible D gene TRBD1, 6 bases. The CDR3 contains 13 residues. CDR1 and CDR2 (germline): LNHDA, SQIVND (reference sequence). V was pared by 3 bases and J by 3 bases, with 9 bases between.

This chain joins TRBV7-9 and TRBJ1-4; 7 positions agree with TRBD1. Trimming removed 4 bases from V and 7 bases from J; junction bases left unmatched: 6. Germline V gene data show CDR1 as SEHNR and CDR2 as FQNEAQ (reference sequence). The CDR3 loop spans 14 amino acids. The CDR3 bases are TGTGCCAGCAGCTCAACAGGGGCCGGTGAAAAACTGTTTTTT. It specifies CASSSTGAGEKLFF.

The V call is TRBV29-1, the J call TRBJ2-1, with 11 positions matching TRBD2. Germline V CDR1 and CDR2: SQVTM, ANQGSEA. The CDR3 is 13 amino acids. Trimming cost V 2 bases and J 8 bases; bases outside gene matches: 2. CDR3 in DNA: TGCAGCGTTGAACTAGCGGGGGGTCATGAGCAGTTCTTC. It codes for CSVELAGGHEQFF.

The V call is TRBV4-2, the J call TRBJ2-2; a weak D match, TRBD2 (6 bases). CDR1 is LGHNA, CDR2 YNFKEQ, per germline. The CDR3 is 17 amino acids. V lost 1 base to trimming and J lost 3 bases, with 15 bases between them. CDR3 sequence: CASSQAGGQGYTGELFF. The CDR3 coding sequence is TGTGCCAGCAGCCAAGCAGGAGGGCAGGGCTACACCGGGGAGCTGTTTTTT.

In regard to this clone: The same CDR3 arises from other DNA sequences in this sample as well. CDR3: CASSQATGNTEAFF. CDR3 sequence (DNA): TGTGCCAGCAGCCAAGCTACAGGGAACACTGAAGCTTTCTTT. The chain couples TRBV3-1 (or the pseudogene TRBV3-2) to TRBJ1-1, with a possible D match to TRBD1 (5 bases). The V gene's germline CDR1 is LGHDT and CDR2 YNNKEL (reference sequence). Trimming shortened V by 1 base and J by 1 base, and 7 bases separated the two germline ends. The CDR3 consists of 14 residues.

The chain carries TRBV29-1 and TRBJ1-4, with D uncertain. The germline gives CDR1 SQVTM, CDR2 ANQGSEA. With 4 bases removed from V and 8 bases from J, the gap between germline ends came to 8 bases. The CDR3 loop spans 11 amino acids. The CDR3: CSVVSEEKLFF. CDR3 DNA: TGCAGCGTTGTGAGCGAGGAAAAACTGTTTTTT.

V usage is TRBV12-3 or TRBV12-4 and J usage is TRBJ2-3; D uncertain. The length of the CDR3 is 13 residues. V lost 2 bases and J lost 0, with 3 bases in between. The CDR3 sequence: CASSLSSTDTQYF. CDR3 bases: TGTGCCAGCAGTTTATCTAGCACAGATACGCAGTATTTT.

The V gene is TRBV2, the J gene TRBJ2-7, with D possibly being TRBD2 (5 bases). The V end lost 0 bases, the J end lost 4 bases, and 13 bases lay between the germline ends. Per the germline V gene, CDR1 is SNHLY and CDR2 is FYNNEI. The CDR3 has 15 residues. This CDR3 is CASSEALRTPYEQYF. CDR3 coding DNA: TGTGCCAGCAGTGAAGCGCTCAGGACTCCTTACGAGCAGTACTTC.

This chain links TRBV6-5 with TRBJ1-1, with D maybe TRBD1 (6 bases). In germline, CDR1 is MNHEY, CDR2 SVGAGI. Trimming shortened V by 7 bases and J by 4 bases, and 13 bases separated the two germline ends. This CDR3 has 13 residues. CDR3 in amino acids: CASTRGAFTEAFF. CDR3 sequence (DNA): TGTGCCAGCACCCGGGGGGCATTCACTGAAGCTTTCTTT.

The chain uses TRBV9 and TRBJ1-2; D is ambiguous. CDR3 size: 12 residues. Trimming removed 3 bases from V and 5 bases from J, with 8 bases in between. The V gene's germline CDR1 is SGDLS and CDR2 YYNGEE. In DNA form, the CDR3 reads TGTGCCAGCAGCGCCGGGGTATATGGCTACACCTTC. Translating gives CASSAGVYGYTF.

This clone was recorded once. V gene TRBV30 combines with J gene TRBJ2-3; D is perhaps TRBD1 (6 bases). The germline V gene encodes CDR1 GTSNPN and CDR2 SVGIG (reference sequence). The CDR3 covers 13 residues. The V and J ends lost 2 bases and 5 bases respectively, with 11 bases between them. CDR3 sequence (DNA): TGTGCCTGGAGTTTGGGGGCGAGAGATACGCAGTATTTT. This sequence encodes CAWSLGARDTQYF.

The CDR3: CASSRQGATNEKLFF. The CDR3 nucleotides read TGTGCCAGTAGTCGACAGGGTGCAACTAATGAAAAACTGTTTTTT. The rearrangement joins TRBV19 to TRBJ1-4; TRBD1 agrees at 7 bases. The J segment lost 0 bases and the V segment lost 5 bases, leaving 3 bases of the junction unmatched. Germline CDR1 reads LNHDA; CDR2 reads SQIVND (reference sequence). The CDR3 has 15 amino acids. Full variable domain (rest looked up from reference TRBV19 and TRBJ1-4): DGGITQSPKYLFRKEGQNVTLSCEQNLNHDAMYWYRQDPGQGLRLIYYSQIVNDFQKGDIAEGYSVSREKKESFPLTVTSAQKNPTAFYLCASSRQGATNEKLFFGSGTQLSVL.

The CDR3 sequence is CASSLRLAGQETQYF. The CDR3 DNA is TGTGCCAGCAGCTTAAGGCTAGCGGGGCAAGAGACCCAGTACTTC. The rearrangement joins TRBV7-8 to TRBJ2-5; 9 positions agree with TRBD2. The CDR3 totals 15 residues. Trimming cost V 2 bases and J 2 bases; bases outside gene matches: 3. Germline V CDR1 and CDR2: SGHVS, FQNEAQ.

This chain connects TRBV28 to TRBJ1-2; D may be TRBD1 (6 bases). CDR1 MDHEN and CDR2 SYDVKM come from the germline V gene. The CDR3 consists of 15 residues. Deletions cut 3 bases from V and 8 bases from J, with 19 bases between. Written as DNA, the CDR3 is TGTGCCAGCAGTTTTAACCCCGGGACACCGGACGGCTACACCTTC. Translated: CASSFNPGTPDGYTF.